One and the same sample provided the 19 T cell receptor beta chains below, sequenced in a study of T cell responses to AZD1222 COVID-19 vaccine. Generated by immunoSEQ multiplex PCR, the TCRdb table keeps only in-frame clones and is missing some. This table holds around 99,000 clones, 87% found once. The source was peripheral blood, collected 28 days after the second AZD1222 dose. The receptors were sampled from an adult who received the AZD1222 COVID-19 vaccine.

This chain uses TRBV24-1 with TRBJ2-7, with D perhaps given as TRBD1 or TRBD2 (6 bases each). CDR3 length equals 18 residues. The germline V gene encodes CDR1 KGHDR and CDR2 SFDVKD. Trimming stripped 2 bases from V and 5 bases from J, with 24 bases between. CDR3 loop: CATSDSRTLASGANEQYF. The CDR3 region has the DNA TGTGCCACCAGTGATTCCAGAACATTAGCCTCGGGGGCGAACGAGCAGTACTTC.

This sequence joins TRBV29-1 and TRBJ1-1; a possible D gene is TRBD1 (5 bases). Germline loops: CDR1 SQVTM, CDR2 ANQGSEA. V was shortened by 7 bases and J by 6 bases, with 21 bases between the two germline ends. The CDR3 has 14 residues. For the CDR3, the DNA is TGCAGCGCCATGCCCCGGGGGGGAACCCCTGAAGCTTTCTTT. This translates into CSAMPRGGTPEAFF.

The CDR3 nucleotides read TGTGCCAGCCCGATCGACAGGTTAGATACGCAGTATTTT. Its protein product is CASPIDRLDTQYF. This chain joins TRBV2 and TRBJ2-3; D might be TRBD1 (6 bases). Trimming pared 8 bases from V and 5 bases from J, leaving 14 bases between. The germline CDR1 and CDR2 sequences are SNHLY and FYNNEI. The CDR3 is 13 residues long.

The chain links TRBV5-6 to TRBJ1-4; TRBD1 aligns across 8 bases. The V gene end was trimmed by 3 bases and the J gene end by 8 bases; junction bases not matched to a gene: 9. CDR1 and CDR2 (germline): SGHDT, YYEEEE. This CDR3 is 15 amino acids long. The CDR3, as DNA: TGTGCCAGCAGCTCCTTGACAGGGGCGGGGGAAAAACTGTTTTTT. Amino acids: CASSSLTGAGEKLFF. The complete variable domain, with remaining parts taken from reference TRBV5-6 and TRBJ1-4, reads DAGVTQSPTHLIKTRGQQVTLRCSPKSGHDTVSWYQQALGQGPQFIFQYYEEEERQRGNFPDRFSGHQFPNYSSELNVNALLLGDSALYLCASSSLTGAGEKLFFGSGTQLSVL.

The chain uses TRBV6-2 or TRBV6-3 and TRBJ2-1; no reliable D call. Germline CDR1 reads MNHEY; CDR2 reads SVGEGT. The CDR3 runs to 18 residues. With 0 bases removed from V and 7 bases from J, the gap between germline ends came to 22 bases. The chain's CDR3 is CASSYSVGRLKSPNEQFF. CDR3 nucleotide sequence: TGTGCCAGCAGTTACTCTGTGGGCCGACTTAAGTCACCGAATGAGCAGTTCTTC.

The V call is TRBV3-1 (or the pseudogene TRBV3-2), the J call TRBJ1-1, with D tentatively TRBD1 (6 bases). CDR1 is LGHDT, CDR2 YNNKEL, per germline (reference sequence). The CDR3 has 12 amino acids. V was shortened by 0 bases and J by 9 bases, with 8 bases between the two germline ends. The DNA for the CDR3 is TGTGCCAGCAGCCAAGAAACAGGGAAAGCTTTCTTT. It encodes CASSQETGKAFF.

The chain joins TRBV3-1 (or the pseudogene TRBV3-2) to TRBJ1-4, with D perhaps matching TRBD1 (5 bases). Germline values: CDR1 LGHDT, CDR2 YNNKEL (reference sequence). V lost 0 bases and J lost 3, with 14 bases in between. This CDR3 comprises 17 residues. Here the CDR3 DNA reads TGTGCCAGCAGCCAAGAGACGCTCGGGGCGTCTAATGAAAAACTGTTTTTT. Amino acid sequence: CASSQETLGASNEKLFF.

J is TRBJ2-2 and V is TRBV12-5; TRBD2 matches 10 bases. This CDR3 is built from 17 residues. The trim removed 7 bases at V and 6 bases at J, leaving 14 bases unmatched. CDR1 and CDR2 (germline): LGHNT, FRNRAP. The CDR3 region has the DNA TGTGCTAGTGACCAGGGGGTTCTAGCGGGGGCGGCCGGGGAGCTGTTTTTT. Amino acids: CASDQGVLAGAAGELFF.

The chain is built from TRBV28 and TRBJ2-7; D is ambiguous. The V gene lost 2 bases and the J gene lost 0 bases, with 11 bases spanning the gap. This CDR3 is built from 15 residues. Germline CDR1 and CDR2: MDHEN and SYDVKM. In nucleotides, the CDR3 is TGTGCCAGCAGTTTAGCGACTGGAGCCTCCTACGAGCAGTACTTC. Amino acid sequence: CASSLATGASYEQYF.

The chain recombines TRBV4-1 with TRBJ1-2; D might be TRBD1 (6 bases). CDR3 length: 16 amino acids. Germline CDR1 reads MGHRA; CDR2 reads YSYEKL. V lost 2 bases and J lost 5, with 18 bases in between. The CDR3 coding sequence is TGCGCCAGCAGCCAACCGACAGCCCAAAGGGGGTATGGCTACACCTTC. Translation gives CASSQPTAQRGYGYTF.

This chain uses TRBV4-1 with TRBJ2-7; TRBD1 matches 10 bases. The CDR3 runs 15 residues. The ends lost 4 bases at V and 1 base at J; junction bases unmatched: 4. Germline assignment: CDR1 MGHRA and CDR2 YSYEKL. The CDR3 DNA reads as TGCGCCAGCAGCCGGGGGGACAGGGGATCCTACGAGCAGTACTTC. It codes for CASSRGDRGSYEQYF.

This clone has a single count. The V gene is TRBV2, the J gene TRBJ2-1, with D perhaps being TRBD1 or TRBD2 (6 bases each). Germline V gene lookup returns CDR1 SNHLY and CDR2 FYNNEI. The CDR3 consists of 14 residues. With 6 bases removed from V and 2 bases from J, the gap between germline ends came to 11 bases. CDR3 coding DNA: TGTGCCAGCAGAGGGGGACTTACCTACAATGAGCAGTTCTTC. It yields the protein CASRGGLTYNEQFF.

V gene TRBV30 combines with J gene TRBJ1-2; 12 bases line up with TRBD1. CDR3 length: 11 amino acids. Losses at the gene ends were 3 bases for V and 11 bases for J; bases not matched to a gene: 1. Germline CDR1 reads GTSNPN; CDR2 reads SVGIG (reference sequence). The CDR3 loop reads CAWRGQGAYTF. CDR3 DNA sequence: TGTGCCTGGAGGGGACAGGGGGCTTACACCTTC.

The V call is TRBV7-9, the J call TRBJ1-1; D not certain. Trimming stripped 6 bases from V and 4 bases from J, with 9 bases between. The CDR3 covers 12 residues. CDR1 SEHNR and CDR2 FQNEAQ come from the germline V gene (reference sequence). CDR3 nucleotides: TGTGCCAGCAGTCGTATGGTCACTGAAGCTTTCTTT. Translation: CASSRMVTEAFF.

The chain links TRBV3-1 (or the pseudogene TRBV3-2) to TRBJ1-5; a possible D gene is TRBD1 (6 bases). With 3 bases removed from V and 4 bases from J, the gap between germline ends came to 16 bases. The CDR3 is 16 residues long. Germline V gene data show CDR1 as LGHDT and CDR2 as YNNKEL (reference sequence). The CDR3 loop is CASSHGTRGGNQPQHF. CDR3 coding DNA: TGTGCCAGCAGCCACGGCACAAGAGGGGGAAATCAGCCCCAGCATTTT.

The chain employs TRBV6-1 and TRBJ1-5; 7 nucleotides agree with TRBD1. The CDR3 has 15 amino acids. Germline-derived CDR1 and CDR2 are MNHNS and SASEGT. The trim removed 3 bases at V and 6 bases at J, leaving 8 bases unmatched. CDR3 in amino acids: CASSEGTDTSQPQHF. Written as DNA, the CDR3 is TGTGCCAGCAGTGAGGGGACAGACACTAGTCAGCCCCAGCATTTT.

The chain recombines TRBV28 with TRBJ2-7; possibly TRBD2 for D (5 bases). CDR3 length equals 15 residues. Germline values: CDR1 MDHEN, CDR2 SYDVKM. Trimming pared 7 bases from V and 0 bases from J, leaving 16 bases between. CDR3 DNA sequence: TGTGCCAGCATTCCCCGCGGGTTTTCCTCCTACGAGCAGTACTTC. This sequence encodes CASIPRGFSSYEQYF. Using reference TRBV28 and TRBJ2-7 for the parts outside the CDR3, the full variable domain is DVKVTQSSRYLVKRTGEKVFLECVQDMDHENMFWYRQDPGLGLRLIYFSYDVKMKEKGDIPEGYSVSREKKERFSLILESASTNQTSMYLCASIPRGFSSYEQYFGPGTRLTVT.

The chain carries TRBV6-2 or TRBV6-3 and TRBJ1-6; the D gene is possibly TRBD1 (6 bases). V lost 6 bases, J lost 7 bases, and 22 bases lay in between. Germline V gives CDR1 MNHEY, CDR2 SVGEGT. CDR3 length: 17 amino acids. CDR3 region: CASSRARGQKGNSPLHF. CDR3 DNA sequence: TGTGCCAGCAGCAGGGCCAGGGGCCAAAAGGGAAATTCACCCCTCCACTTT.

This clone is a singleton in its sample. The CDR3, as DNA: TGTGCCAGTAGTCGACAGGGCCCTCCTGGAAACACCATATATTTT. Protein sequence: CASSRQGPPGNTIYF. The chain combines TRBV19 with TRBJ1-3; 7 positions match TRBD1. The CDR3 runs 15 residues. Germline loops: CDR1 LNHDA, CDR2 SQIVND (reference sequence). V lost 5 bases, J lost 2 bases, and 6 bases stayed unmatched.